The entry that follows covers one T cell receptor beta chain sequence. As handled by the study authors: Reference gene primer amplification in the assay estimated nucleated cell counts. TCRdb's copy holds only in-frame clones and misses some; the assay was immunoSEQ multiplex PCR. V and J calls and clone size are as listed in that table; D and trimming were resolved from the DNA. The sample holds around 93,000 clones; 60% to 85% are singletons and the top ten take roughly 10%. The sample comes from a study of blood T cell repertoires in COVID-19. Study context: Sites across the United States, Italy and Spain contributed samples from acute and convalescent COVID-19. The analysed material was cDNA or gDNA that came from T cells, B-cell-depleted T cells, or PBMCs.

The CDR3 sequence is 14 residues long. V was trimmed by 9 bases and J by 6 bases, leaving 17 bases between them. Germline CDR1 is LNHDA and CDR2 is SQIVND (reference sequence). The clonotype comes from a woman of 80 years or more with acute or convalescent COVID-19. The gene calls are TRBV19 and TRBJ2-2; tentatively, D is TRBD2 (6 bases). Sequenced input: peripheral blood. DNA of the CDR3: TGTGCCAGCTCGACTAGTACCCAAGCCGGGGAGCTGTTTTTT. It specifies CASSTSTQAGELFF.